This T cell receptor (beta chain) was observed in a study of cytomegalovirus exposure and HLA in healthy donors. Germline CDR1 reads MDHEN; CDR2 reads SYDVKM. V lost 6 bases, J lost 2 bases, and 9 bases stayed unmatched. CDR3 length: 16 residues. Amplification used 60 Vbeta primers and 13 Jbeta primers. Sequencing was performed with immunoSEQ multiplex PCR; in TCRdb, only in-frame clones are kept and a portion is missing. The sample lists approximately 270,000 clones, 75% to 90% occurring once. Turning to this clone: Its antigen is still unknown.

Whole-study results and caveats: Sequencing likely produced, as an artifact, a cluster of highly shared sequence variants. Later analysis demonstrated an association between a missense DCLRE1C variant and TCR beta V- and J-gene trimming.

This sequence was found in a girl aged 2-10 years in good health and CMV-seronegative. The rearrangement joins TRBV28 to TRBJ2-5; 10 bases map to TRBD2. Sequencing input: PBMCs. CDR3 residues: CASSNRLAGVQETQYF. The CDR3 bases are TGTGCCAGCAGCAATAGACTAGCGGGCGTACAAGAGACCCAGTACTTC.